This TCR beta chain originates from a study of response to subunit inactivated influenza vaccine. Findings of the study overall: Each seasonal flu vaccination may recruit only limited new T cells, authors suggested.

With respect to this clonotype: Its antigen remains unidentified.

CDR1 and CDR2 (germline): LGHNA, YSLEER. Between the trimmed V and J ends, which lost 0 bases and 0 bases, there was a span of 10 bases. The CDR3 spans 16 residues. TCRdb independently ran MiXCR on the RT-PCR reads; one entry per CDR3 protein. The data show a few hundred thousand distinct CDR3 sequences, 21% seen once. The chain recombines TRBV4-3 with TRBJ2-3, with D hard to call. The sample was PBMCs from blood, taken less than 22 months after vaccination. The clonotype originates from a man in his fifties or sixties who received an inactivated influenza vaccine. The CDR3 nucleotides are TGCGCCAGCAGCCAAGATCAAGGCTATAGCACAGATACGCAGTATTTT. Encoded protein: CASSQDQGYSTDTQYF.